Listed here is a single T cell receptor beta chain. As yet, its antigen is unknown. Germline assignment: CDR1 MGHRA and CDR2 YSYEKL. Trimming cost V 0 bases and J 1 base, with 12 bases left between them. This CDR3 has 16 amino acids. Profiling relied on immunoSEQ multiplex PCR, and the TCRdb table lists in-frame clones only, not all of them. The table records 500 to 600 clones, around 80% of them present only once. The entry originates in a study of stem cell transplantation in POMP-related autoinflammatory disease. Study in general: Defective thymoproteasomes were hypothesized to impair CD8+ T-cell positive selection. Before transplant: CD4+ naive skewing, low CD8+ proportions, reduced cytokine secretion.

Study-wide points: A trend toward lower repertoire diversity and greater clonality appeared in every analyzed T-cell subset of PRAID patients. Patients with PRAID showed a restricted number of unique TRB V-J gene pairings.

The sequence came from a human donor with POMP-related autoinflammation and immune dysregulation (PRAID). V usage is TRBV4-1 and J usage is TRBJ2-5, with a weak D call TRBD2 (7 bases). Source: CD4+ follicular helper T cells (Tfh) from PBMCs, taken before stem cell transplantation. CDR3 DNA sequence: TGCGCCAGCAGCCAAGATGTGGGGGGGGCCCAAGAGACCCAGTACTTC. This encodes CASSQDVGGAQETQYF.